This TCR beta chain was identified during a study of CD8 T cells in Susac syndrome. For the study at large: Patients with Susac syndrome, at blood draw, were therapy-naive, on corticosteroids, or on intravenous immunoglobulin alone. Study-wide points: The CD4+ T cell repertoires of Susac syndrome were found to show no clonal expansion.

RNA, at about 0.45 to 1 ug, was reverse transcribed with random hexamers. By means of immunoSEQ multiplex PCR, TCR beta CDR3 spanning 54 Vbeta and 13 Jbeta underwent amplification. TCRdb re-derived calls from the immunoSEQ multiplex PCR reads in MiXCR, one entry per CDR3 protein. The table lists about 190,000 distinct CDR3 sequences, around 95% of them singletons, with roughly 0.093% in the top ten. As to this clonotype: Its antigen is unknown.

Looked up from germline, CDR1 is SGHVS and CDR2 is FQNEAQ. V was pared by 0 bases and J by 4 bases, with 12 bases between. There are 15 residues in the CDR3. Specimen: CD4+ T cells from PBMCs. The sequence was collected from a human donor with Susac syndrome. This chain joins TRBV7-8 and TRBJ1-2, with D unclear. The CDR3 DNA is TGTGCCAGCAGCTTAGCGCAAGACCGGGGCTATGGCTACACCTTC. Translation: CASSLAQDRGYGYTF.